The 12 T cell receptor beta chains given below trace back to one sample, sequenced in a study of regulatory T cells in long-lasting Graves disease. Both iRepertoire HTBI primers and Arm-PCR of CDR3 regions were used to build the TCR beta libraries. TCRdb analysed the multiplex PCR reads with MiXCR anew, one entry per CDR3 protein. The table records about 460,000 distinct CDR3 sequences, 14% of them present only once. Time point here: newly diagnosed GD, antithyroid drugs for less than 3 months. RNA from PBMCs was the source of the TCR library. These data also featured in a second study, about T cells in Graves' hyperthyroidism and ophthalmopathy.

Sample: peripheral blood mononuclear cells (PBMCs), taken at new diagnosis, from a patient treated with antithyroid drugs. Source of these receptors: a woman in her forties or fifties with Graves disease.

The chain has TRBV4-1 and TRBJ2-1; 16 bases line up with TRBD2. Germline trimming cut 3 bases from V and 2 bases from J; bases unmatched to any gene: 4. Germline lookup yields CDR1 MGHRA and CDR2 YSYEKL. This CDR3 is built from 18 residues. CDR3 nucleotide sequence: TGCGCCAGCAGCCAGAGGGGGACTAGCGGGGGGGCCTACAATGAGCAGTTCTTC. Residues: CASSQRGTSGGAYNEQFF.

There are many counts of this clonotype. The chain joins TRBV12-3 or TRBV12-4 to TRBJ2-3, with D unclear. This CDR3 contains 15 residues. V was cut by 2 bases and J by 2 bases, with 11 bases left in between. DNA of the CDR3: TGTGCCAGCAGTTTAAGCGAAGCGCTCACAGATACGCAGTATTTT. It translates to CASSLSEALTDTQYF.

This clonotype was observed a handful of times. The chain links TRBV20-1 to TRBJ2-7, with a weak D call TRBD1 (5 bases). The V end was cut by 0 bases, the J end by 4 bases, with 13 bases between. CDR3 size: 14 residues. Per germline, CDR1 DFQATT and CDR2 SNEGSKA (reference sequence). This CDR3 reads CSARDQQAPYEQYF. The CDR3 DNA reads TGCAGTGCTAGAGATCAACAGGCCCCGTACGAGCAGTACTTC.

Remarks on this clonotype: No conserved phenylalanine or tryptophan ends this CDR3, so it is likely a read error. The chain couples TRBV11-2 to TRBJ1-2; the D is unclear. The V gene's germline CDR1 is SGHAT and CDR2 FQNNGV. V shed 0 bases and J shed 3 bases, with 11 bases lying between them. The CDR3 length is 15 residues. For the CDR3, the DNA is TGTGCCAGCAGCTTAGAGGCGGCTTCTGACTATGGCTACACCGTC. As protein: CASSLEAASDYGYTV.

The genes are TRBV6-1 and TRBJ2-1; 9 bases agree with TRBD2. The CDR3 loop spans 14 amino acids. Germline V CDR1 and CDR2: MNHNS, SASEGT. V lost 7 bases to trimming and J lost 5 bases; unmatched junction nucleotides: 6. CDR3 loop: CASKGLAPHNEQFF. The CDR3 coding sequence is TGTGCCAGCAAGGGACTAGCCCCCCACAATGAGCAGTTCTTC.

This chain uses TRBV5-1 with TRBJ1-2; perhaps TRBD1 as D (5 bases). The germline gives CDR1 SGHRS, CDR2 YFSETQ. The CDR3 sequence is 14 residues long. Trimming removed 5 bases from V and 1 base from J, with 12 bases in between. CDR3 amino acids: CASRKPGGNYGYTF. CDR3 DNA sequence: TGCGCCAGCAGAAAACCCGGGGGTAACTATGGCTACACCTTC.

This clonotype appeared many times. The V and J genes are TRBV27 and TRBJ2-7, with 13 bases matching TRBD2. V gave up 2 bases and J gave up 4 bases; unmatched junction bases: 2. This CDR3 spans 15 amino acids. Germline assignment: CDR1 MNHEY and CDR2 SMNVEV (reference sequence). The CDR3 reads CASSLRTSGRYEQYF. CDR3 nucleotides: TGTGCCAGCAGTTTACGGACTAGCGGGAGATACGAGCAGTACTTC.

This clonotype has a handful of counts. The chain employs TRBV30 and TRBJ1-4; D ambiguous. V dropped 2 bases and J dropped 7 bases, with 11 bases sitting between them. The CDR3 spans 13 residues. The germline gives CDR1 GTSNPN, CDR2 SVGIG (reference sequence). CDR3 amino acids: CAWSTILGEKLFF. CDR3 sequence (DNA): TGTGCCTGGAGTACTATCCTAGGTGAAAAACTGTTTTTT.

This clonotype has a handful of counts. The chain links TRBV30 to TRBJ2-2; 7 bases are a match to TRBD1. Trimming cost V 2 bases and J 3 bases; bases outside gene matches: 9. This CDR3 comprises 16 residues. Germline lookup yields CDR1 GTSNPN and CDR2 SVGIG (reference sequence). The CDR3 sequence is CAWSPQGLRDTGELFF. CDR3 nucleotide sequence: TGTGCCTGGAGTCCACAGGGGCTCAGAGACACCGGGGAGCTGTTTTTT.

This clonotype was found a few times. The CDR3 nucleotides are TGTGCCAGCAGGGATCTATTACGAGGGCGGGAGACCCAGTACTTC. This translates into CASRDLLRGRETQYF. V is TRBV27 and J is TRBJ2-5; weak D call: TRBD2 (5 bases). This CDR3 spans 15 amino acids. Trimming pared 6 bases from V and 5 bases from J, leaving 19 bases between. The germline CDR1 and CDR2 sequences are MNHEY and SMNVEV (reference sequence).

The chain is built from TRBV5-1 and TRBJ1-1; D possibly corresponds to TRBD1 (5 bases). This CDR3 has 14 amino acids. From germline, CDR1 is SGHRS and CDR2 YFSETQ. With 5 bases removed from V and 10 bases from J, the gap between germline ends came to 21 bases. CDR3 loop: CASSPMGGEGIAFF. The CDR3, as DNA: TGCGCCAGCAGTCCTATGGGAGGGGAAGGAATAGCTTTCTTT.

This clonotype occurred a few times. Here the CDR3 reads CASSQEGRPGNTIYF. The CDR3 DNA is TGTGCCAGCAGCCAGGAGGGTCGGCCTGGAAACACCATATATTTT. V is TRBV11-2 and J is TRBJ1-3; D is uncertain. This CDR3 contains 15 residues. V lost 5 bases and J lost 2, with 13 bases in between. CDR1 and CDR2 from the germline V gene are SGHAT and FQNNGV.